The rows below give T cell receptor beta chains drawn from one sample of a study of blood T cell dynamics during melanoma immunotherapy. The method was immunoSEQ multiplex PCR; TCRdb's version includes in-frame clones alone and lacks a portion of them. Altogether 4,300 or so clones are present, more than 70% being singletons, with the ten largest covering roughly 4.5%. Sequenced material: blood, taken from a patient treated with checkpoint blockade. The receptor source for this set is a human donor with melanoma. Both conserved end residues are part of each CDR3.

>TRBV19
CASSSARNNEKLFF
>TRBV5-6
CASSYRWDTSGDNEQFF
>TRBV5-6
CASSRSMTSGGGDEQFF
>TRBV28
CASSLGVAGYSYEQYF
>TRBV7-2
CASRDLLAATYNEQFF
>TRBV6-4
CASSDGSSGSNEQFF
>TRBV12-5
CASGLVTSVWGTGELFF
>TRBV9
CASSVVGTSNYGYTF
>TRBV11-2
CASSSEGDTQYF
>TRBV18
CASSPPPAGIYEQYF
>TRBV2
CASRLAGGRTQYF
>TRBV7-6
CASSQGLPDNEQFF
>TRBV25-1
CASSGQIYGYTF
>TRBV20-1
CSARGATEAFF
>TRBV7-2
CASSLGLAGDQTQYF
>TRBV9
CASGRQGASTGELFF
>TRBV5-6
CASSLVWTGKNGANVLTF
>TRBV19
CASSIRGDAYNEQFF